This TCR beta chain was identified during a study of shared T cell receptors in the human thymus. Assay used: immunoSEQ multiplex PCR; TCRdb lists only in-frame clones, some missing. Found here are 540,000 or so clones, about 80% of them singletons; the top ten hold around 0.013%. This sample also belongs to another study, concerning human thymus T cells. Per that paper: What appeared biased in thymic and blood repertoires was the usage of V and J genes.

The sequenced sample consisted of thymocytes. The clonotype comes from a boy younger than two with a congenital heart defect.

CDR3 sequence reads: CASSSSWREASSTDTQYF. The CDR3 nucleotides are TGCGCCAGCAGCTCGTCGTGGCGGGAGGCATCTAGCACAGATACGCAGTATTTT. The chain recombines TRBV5-1 with TRBJ2-3, with TRBD2 matching 8 bases. V lost 3 bases and J lost 0; bases outside the gene matches: 12. CDR1 is SGHRS and CDR2 is YFSETQ in the germline V gene. This CDR3 has 18 residues.